The 29 T cell receptor beta chains given below trace back to one sample, sequenced in a study of blood T cell repertoires in COVID-19. Clones were sequenced by immunoSEQ multiplex PCR, and TCRdb holds only the in-frame ones, with some missing. The profile shows about 190,000 clones, approximately 80% of them singletons. Sequenced sample: peripheral blood. These receptors were taken from a woman aged 45-60 years with acute or convalescent COVID-19.

The chain combines TRBV6-2 or TRBV6-3 with TRBJ2-5, with a weak D call TRBD1 (7 bases). The CDR3 is 15 amino acids. V gave up 5 bases and J gave up 4 bases, with 17 bases separating them. CDR1 and CDR2 from the germline V gene are MNHEY and SVGEGT. CDR3 in DNA: TGTGCCAGCAGTAGGGGAGGACAGGCTGGAGAGACCCAGTACTTC. It encodes CASSRGGQAGETQYF.

V is TRBV30 and J is TRBJ1-4; D is unclear. CDR1 GTSNPN and CDR2 SVGIG come from the germline V gene (reference sequence). V was cut by 1 base and J by 0 bases, with 9 bases left in between. CDR3 length: 15 amino acids. As DNA, the CDR3 is TGTGCCTGGAGTGAACGGAGTGCAACTAATGAAAAACTGTTTTTT. It encodes CAWSERSATNEKLFF. Using reference TRBV30 and TRBJ1-4 for the parts outside the CDR3, the full variable domain is SQTIHQWPATLVQPVGSPLSLECTVEGTSNPNLYWYRQAAGRGLQLLFYSVGIGQISSEVPQNLSASRPQDRQFILSSKKLLLSDSGFYLCAWSERSATNEKLFFGSGTQLSVL.

The rearrangement uses TRBV12-5 and TRBJ2-2; possible D gene TRBD2, 6 bases. V was pared by 3 bases and J by 8 bases, with 13 bases between. Per germline, CDR1 LGHNT and CDR2 FRNRAP. This CDR3 region has 14 residues. The CDR3 region has the DNA TGTGCTAGTGGTTTCAGCCTAGCGAAGGGGGAGCTGTTTTTT. This encodes CASGFSLAKGELFF.

This clone was detected only a few times. This specimen includes other DNA sequences encoding the same CDR3. V and J are TRBV5-1 and TRBJ2-7; D uncertain. V lost 2 bases, J lost 0 bases, and 9 bases lay in between. The germline CDR1 and CDR2 sequences are SGHRS and YFSETQ. This CDR3 has 14 residues. The CDR3 here is CASSLGGFSYEQYF. The CDR3 DNA reads TGCGCCAGCAGCTTAGGCGGTTTCTCCTACGAGCAGTACTTC.

This chain links TRBV9 with TRBJ1-1; a weak D match, TRBD1 (6 bases). Germline-derived CDR1 and CDR2 are SGDLS and YYNGEE. Trimming removed 2 bases at V and 0 bases at J, with 14 bases between. This CDR3 is 16 amino acids long. The CDR3: CASSVGAGGMNTEAFF. The CDR3 DNA follows: TGTGCCAGCAGCGTGGGGGCAGGCGGAATGAACACTGAAGCTTTCTTT.

The rearrangement joins TRBV27 to TRBJ1-1; the D gene is possibly TRBD1 (5 bases). This CDR3 has 15 amino acids. Germline values: CDR1 MNHEY, CDR2 SMNVEV (reference sequence). V was cut by 6 bases and J by 1 base, with 15 bases left in between. CDR3 sequence (DNA): TGTGCCAGCAGGGGGGGAGGGGCGCAGAACACTGAAGCTTTCTTT. Its protein product is CASRGGGAQNTEAFF.

This clone appeared a single time. The V and J genes are TRBV6-5 and TRBJ2-7, with 7 bases that match TRBD1. The trim removed 5 bases at V and 7 bases at J, leaving 8 bases unmatched. The CDR3 spans 13 residues. Germline CDR1 MNHEY, CDR2 SVGAGI. In DNA, the CDR3 is TGTGCCAGCAGTCCCGGGACAGTCGCAGAGCAGTACTTC. Translated: CASSPGTVAEQYF.

The chain has TRBV5-1 and TRBJ2-5; D may be TRBD1 (5 bases). Per the germline V gene, CDR1 is SGHRS and CDR2 is YFSETQ. V was trimmed by 0 bases and J by 3 bases, leaving 9 bases between them. The CDR3 has 14 residues. The CDR3 region is CASSLEGREETQYF. CDR3 coding DNA: TGCGCCAGCAGCTTGGAGGGCAGGGAAGAGACCCAGTACTTC.

This chain uses TRBV29-1 with TRBJ1-1; D gene unclear. This CDR3 spans 11 amino acids. Trimming took off 6 bases at V and 3 bases at J, with 8 bases between the two ends. Germline values: CDR1 SQVTM, CDR2 ANQGSEA. In DNA, the CDR3 is TGCAGCGTAGACGGGTACACTGAAGCTTTCTTT. Amino acid sequence: CSVDGYTEAFF. The complete variable domain, with remaining parts taken from reference TRBV29-1 and TRBJ1-1, reads SAVISQKPSRDICQRGTSLTIQCQVDSQVTMMFWYRQQPGQSLTLIATANQGSEATYESGFVIDKFPISRPNLTFSTLTVSNMSPEDSSIYLCSVDGYTEAFFGQGTRLTVV.

The V and J genes are TRBV29-1 and TRBJ1-2; D is unclear. The CDR3 is made up of 10 amino acids. Trimming pared 4 bases from V and 7 bases from J, leaving 7 bases between. Germline V gene sequence: CDR1 SQVTM, CDR2 ANQGSEA. The chain's CDR3 is CSVVNSGYTF. The CDR3 DNA is TGCAGCGTTGTGAACAGTGGCTACACCTTC.

J is TRBJ1-4 and V is TRBV21-1. TRBV21-1 constitutes a pseudogene. This CDR3 contains 16 residues. For the CDR3, the DNA is TGTGCCAGCAGCAATGGAGGAAGATCAACTAATGAAAAACTGTTTTTT. Its translation: CASSNGGRSTNEKLFF.

The V and J genes are TRBV7-8 and TRBJ1-4; D is perhaps TRBD1 (5 bases). The germline CDR1 and CDR2 sequences are SGHVS and FQNEAQ. The CDR3 extends over 16 amino acids. The V and J ends lost 2 bases and 1 base respectively, with 11 bases between them. CDR3: CASSLFSRGTNEKLFF. The DNA of the CDR3 is TGTGCCAGCAGCTTATTTAGTAGGGGAACTAATGAAAAACTGTTTTTT.

CDR3 DNA sequence: TGTGCCAGCAGTTACGGGACAGGGCGATCCTACGAGCAGTACTTC. As protein: CASSYGTGRSYEQYF. The chain couples TRBV6-5 to TRBJ2-7, with 9 bases lining up with TRBD1. V was pared by 2 bases and J by 1 base, with 3 bases of the junction left unmatched. Looked up from germline, CDR1 is MNHEY and CDR2 is SVGAGI. The CDR3 totals 15 residues.

V is TRBV3-1 (or the pseudogene TRBV3-2) and J is TRBJ1-2, with TRBD1 matching over 7 bases. The junction had 9 bases not matched to a gene; V was cut back by 4 bases and J by 4 bases. CDR3 length equals 15 residues. In germline, CDR1 is LGHDT, CDR2 YNNKEL (reference sequence). In DNA, the CDR3 is TGTGCCAGCAGCCTCTCGGACAGGAGGATCTATGGCTACACCTTC. Translation gives CASSLSDRRIYGYTF.

This clone is a singleton in its sample. This chain links TRBV5-1 with TRBJ2-2; D remains unclear. Trimming removed 4 bases from V and 5 bases from J, with 15 bases in between. CDR1 and CDR2 from the germline V gene are SGHRS and YFSETQ. The CDR3 contains 15 residues. The CDR3 spells CASSDLKKSTGELFF. CDR3 DNA sequence: TGCGCCAGCAGCGACTTAAAAAAAAGTACCGGGGAGCTGTTTTTT.

The sample holds a few counts of this clone. V usage is TRBV19 and J usage is TRBJ1-5; 9 positions match TRBD1. The CDR3 has 16 amino acids. J was trimmed by 0 bases and V by 7 bases; bases with no gene match: 7. CDR1 and CDR2 from the germline V gene are LNHDA and SQIVND (reference sequence). The CDR3 protein is CASTSTGGYSNQPQHF. The DNA of the CDR3 is TGTGCCAGTACTTCGACAGGGGGATATAGCAATCAGCCCCAGCATTTT.

This clone was detected only a few times. This rearrangement joins TRBV5-1 to TRBJ1-4; 7 positions agree with TRBD1. The CDR3 has 16 residues. The J segment lost 4 bases and the V segment lost 4 bases, leaving 10 bases of the junction unmatched. Germline CDR1 and CDR2: SGHRS and YFSETQ. The CDR3 reads CASSPGGSLVNEKLFF. The DNA for the CDR3 is TGCGCCAGCAGCCCAGGGGGGTCACTTGTTAATGAAAAACTGTTTTTT.

The rearrangement joins TRBV7-9 to TRBJ1-2; the D gene is possibly TRBD1 (6 bases). This CDR3 comprises 14 residues. Germline CDR1 is SEHNR and CDR2 is FQNEAQ (reference sequence). V dropped 5 bases and J dropped 8 bases, with 18 bases sitting between them. The CDR3 DNA reads as TGTGCCAGCAGCCAGACCCCAGGGGTGGGGGGCTACACCTTC. Translating gives CASSQTPGVGGYTF.

The CDR3 DNA is TGTGCCAGCAGCGATAGGTGGACAGTAACTTTCTACGAGCAGTACTTC. This translates into CASSDRWTVTFYEQYF. This chain joins TRBV7-2 and TRBJ2-7; maybe TRBD1 (6 bases). This CDR3 comprises 16 residues. Deletions cut 5 bases from V and 3 bases from J, with 20 bases between. Germline V gene data show CDR1 as SGHTA and CDR2 as FQGNSA.

Concerning this clone itself: The same CDR3 is also encoded by other DNA sequences in this sample. J is TRBJ2-7 and V is TRBV5-4, with D possibly TRBD1 on 6 matching bases. This CDR3 comprises 13 residues. V was shortened by 0 bases and J by 7 bases, with 11 bases between the two germline ends. In germline, CDR1 is SGHNT, CDR2 YYREEE (reference sequence). The CDR3 region has the DNA TGTGCCAGCAGCTTGGGAACAGGGCTGGAGCAGTACTTC. Protein sequence: CASSLGTGLEQYF.

This rearrangement joins TRBV6-6 to TRBJ2-1; D might be TRBD2 (7 bases). V was pared by 2 bases and J by 8 bases, with 13 bases between. The CDR3 spans 14 residues. The germline V gene has CDR1 MNHNY and CDR2 SVGAGI (reference sequence). Here the CDR3 DNA reads TGTGCCAGCAGTTACGGGGGGGGCCTGGATGAGCAGTTCTTC. This translates into CASSYGGGLDEQFF.

The V and J genes are TRBV6-5 and TRBJ1-2, with 11 nucleotides matching TRBD1. This CDR3 comprises 15 residues. With 2 bases clipped from V and 8 bases from J, the junction kept 7 bases outside the gene matches. CDR1 and CDR2 from the germline V gene are MNHEY and SVGAGI. DNA of the CDR3: TGTGCCAGCAGTTACCTCGGACAGGGGGCGCGCGGCTACACCTTC. Its translation: CASSYLGQGARGYTF.

The chain recombines TRBV6-1 with TRBJ2-3, with a possible D match to TRBD1 (7 bases). Trimming stripped 0 bases from V and 3 bases from J, with 10 bases between. This CDR3 is built from 15 residues. Germline V CDR1 and CDR2: MNHNS, SASEGT. Here the CDR3 reads CASSEAPGGTDTQYF. The CDR3 DNA reads as TGTGCCAGCAGTGAAGCACCAGGGGGGACAGATACGCAGTATTTT.

The chain joins TRBV19 to TRBJ2-4; D not certain. V dropped 11 bases and J dropped 9 bases, with 14 bases sitting between them. Germline values: CDR1 LNHDA, CDR2 SQIVND (reference sequence). The CDR3 is made up of 11 amino acids. The CDR3 DNA is TGTGCCTCCAGCTGGGCAGCCATTCAGTACTTC. As protein: CASSWAAIQYF.

V is TRBV6-6 and J is TRBJ1-4, with D uncertain. The germline V and J ends were trimmed by 0 bases and 1 base, with 9 bases remaining between them. This CDR3 is built from 16 residues. Germline CDR1 reads MNHNY; CDR2 reads SVGAGI (reference sequence). CDR3 sequence (DNA): TGTGCCAGCAGTTACTCCGATTTCGGAACTAATGAAAAACTGTTTTTT. Its protein product is CASSYSDFGTNEKLFF.

This clone was observed a single time. The chain is built from TRBV30 and TRBJ2-6; TRBD1 is a possible D gene (5 bases). The CDR3 extends over 13 amino acids. The V gene's germline CDR1 is GTSNPN and CDR2 SVGIG (reference sequence). V was clipped by 4 bases and J by 9 bases, with 13 bases between them. Written as DNA, the CDR3 is TGTGCCTGGAAGAAGGACACGATCAACGTCCTGACTTTC. It translates to CAWKKDTINVLTF.

This chain connects TRBV5-6 to TRBJ2-3; D perhaps matches TRBD1 (5 bases). The V end was cut by 1 base, the J end by 3 bases, with 12 bases between. The CDR3 covers 15 residues. Germline CDR1 SGHDT, CDR2 YYEEEE. The CDR3 region has the DNA TGTGCCAGCAGCTTGACAGGCGTCGGGACAGATACGCAGTATTTT. Protein product: CASSLTGVGTDTQYF.

The gene calls are TRBV29-1 and TRBJ2-5; 8 nucleotides line up with TRBD1. V shed 5 bases and J 5 bases; nucleotides not matched to a gene: 1. The CDR3 contains 11 residues. Per the germline V gene, CDR1 is SQVTM and CDR2 is ANQGSEA. CDR3 sequence: CSVRTGETQYF. In nucleotides, the CDR3 is TGCAGCGTTCGGACAGGGGAGACCCAGTACTTC. Variable domain in full (rest from reference TRBV29-1 and TRBJ2-5): SAVISQKPSRDICQRGTSLTIQCQVDSQVTMMFWYRQQPGQSLTLIATANQGSEATYESGFVIDKFPISRPNLTFSTLTVSNMSPEDSSIYLCSVRTGETQYFGPGTRLLVL.

This rearrangement joins TRBV6-2 or TRBV6-3 to TRBJ2-1, with 12 bases fitting TRBD2. The CDR3 has 16 amino acids. The J segment lost 4 bases and the V segment lost 4 bases, leaving 5 bases of the junction unmatched. From germline, CDR1 is MNHEY and CDR2 SVGEGT. CDR3 sequence (DNA): TGTGCCAGCAGTTCTAGCGGGAGGGCCAATTACAATGAGCAGTTCTTC. Its protein product is CASSSSGRANYNEQFF.